The TCR beta chain under discussion was sequenced for a study of CD8 T cells in Susac syndrome. J was trimmed by 9 bases and V by 3 bases; bases with no gene match: 14. The CDR3 runs 16 residues. Study results and limitations: It was acknowledged in the study that the number of individuals who were included in its TCR sequencing and HLA analysis was relatively small.

A single count supports this clonotype. What it binds is unknown. Reverse transcription of about 0.45 to 1 ug RNA was carried out with random hexamers. TCRdb ran MiXCR on the immunoSEQ multiplex PCR reads and lists one entry per CDR3 protein. Altogether about 150,000 distinct CDR3 sequences are present, approximately 94% being singletons, with the ten largest covering around 0.21%. The J gene is TRBJ2-3, the V gene TRBV12-3 or TRBV12-4; 8 bases are a match to TRBD2. This TCR was sampled from a human donor with multiple sclerosis. Sample: CD8+ T cells from PBMCs. As DNA, the CDR3 is TGTGCCAGCAGTTTGGTAACTAGCGGCCAGGGTCGGACGCAGTATTTT. Its protein product is CASSLVTSGQGRTQYF.